Below are 9 T cell receptor beta chains sequenced from a single sample in a study of OX40 agonist ivuxolimab in advanced cancers. Method: immunoSEQ multiplex PCR; TCRdb's copy keeps in-frame clones and lacks some. This sample has around 53,000 clones, with 65% to 85% found just once. The material was CD4+ or CD8+ T cells sorted from blood, obtained in a trial of the OX40 agonist ivuxolimab. The source is an adult with an advanced solid tumor such as melanoma, head and neck, liver or kidney cancer.

The CDR3 region is CASRDSAFEAFF. The CDR3 nucleotides read TGTGCCAGCAGGGACAGTGCTTTTGAAGCTTTCTTT. The chain is built from TRBV6-1 and TRBJ1-1, with a tentative D call TRBD1 (6 bases). In germline, CDR1 is MNHNS, CDR2 SASEGT. Trimming shortened V by 6 bases and J by 7 bases, and 12 bases separated the two germline ends. The CDR3 runs 12 residues.

As for this clone: One junction end does not reproduce the germline sequence, and a read error may be involved. This chain links TRBV7-7 with TRBJ2-7, with a possible D match to TRBD2 (6 bases). Looked up from germline, CDR1 is SSHAT and CDR2 is FNYEAQ (reference sequence). The CDR3 is made up of 13 amino acids. The CDR3: CASSFGLSNEQYF. The CDR3 bases are TGTGCTAGCAGCTTCGGACTATCCAACGAGCAGTACTTC.

This clone was seen more than once but under ten times. The chain has TRBV10-3 and TRBJ1-3, with D possibly matching TRBD1 (5 bases). Trimming took 0 bases from V and 4 from J, leaving 7 bases between them. CDR3 length: 14 amino acids. From germline, CDR1 is ENHRY and CDR2 SYGVKD. The CDR3 spells CAISESGVGNTIYF. The DNA of the CDR3 is TGTGCCATCAGTGAGTCAGGGGTCGGAAACACCATATATTTT.

The chain joins TRBV9 to TRBJ2-3, with D possibly matching TRBD2 (5 bases). Per the germline V gene, CDR1 is SGDLS and CDR2 is YYNGEE. This CDR3 is built from 14 residues. Deletions cut 4 bases from V and 2 bases from J, with 11 bases between. The CDR3 here is CASSSDYNTDTQYF. The CDR3 nucleotides are TGTGCCAGCAGCTCAGACTACAACACAGATACGCAGTATTTT.

This clone has just a few counts. The chain couples TRBV7-9 to TRBJ1-5; a possible D gene is TRBD1 (5 bases). The CDR3 consists of 15 residues. Trimming pared 4 bases from V and 3 bases from J, leaving 13 bases between. Germline V lookup: CDR1 SEHNR, CDR2 FQNEAQ (reference sequence). The CDR3 spells CASSSSTVYNQPQHF. The CDR3 region has the DNA TGTGCCAGCAGCTCCTCGACAGTATACAATCAGCCCCAGCATTTT. Drawing the rest from reference TRBV7-9 and TRBJ1-5, the complete variable domain is DTGVSQNPRHKITKRGQNVTFRCDPISEHNRLYWYRQTLGQGPEFLTYFQNEAQLEKSRLLSDRFSAERPKGSFSTLEIQRTEQGDSAMYLCASSSSTVYNQPQHFGDGTRLSIL.

CDR3 sequence: CASSLGIGAETQYF. The CDR3 coding sequence is TGTGCCAGCAGCTTAGGAATTGGAGCCGAGACCCAGTACTTC. V gene TRBV7-9 combines with J gene TRBJ2-5; D gene ambiguous. This CDR3 spans 14 amino acids. V lost 1 base, J lost 5 bases, and 11 bases lay in between. The germline V gene has CDR1 SEHNR and CDR2 FQNEAQ (reference sequence).

About this clone itself: The same CDR3 can be traced to other DNA sequences in this sample. The chain recombines TRBV9 with TRBJ2-7; 10 positions match TRBD1. This CDR3 contains 17 residues. V shed 3 bases and J 5 bases; nucleotides not matched to a gene: 14. Looked up from germline, CDR1 is SGDLS and CDR2 is YYNGEE. This chain's CDR3 is CASSAYKGQGIPHEQYF. CDR3 nucleotides: TGTGCCAGCAGCGCTTATAAGGGACAGGGGATTCCCCACGAGCAGTACTTC.

V usage is TRBV21-1 and J usage is TRBJ1-2; TRBD1, the D gene given by the table, was not confirmed from the DNA. TRBV21-1 is assigned pseudogene status. The length of the CDR3 is 14 residues. The CDR3 region has the DNA TGTGCCAGCAGCAAGAGGGGGCAGCTTTATGGCTACACCTTC. It translates to CASSKRGQLYGYTF.

This clone was seen only once. The CDR3 sequence: CASSPRGLGNEQFF. CDR3 coding DNA: TGTGCCAGCTCACCCAGGGGTTTAGGTAATGAGCAGTTCTTC. J is TRBJ2-1 and V is TRBV18; TRBD1 might be the D (6 bases). The germline CDR1 and CDR2 sequences are KGHSH and LQKENI. This CDR3 has 14 residues. The V end lost 3 bases, the J end lost 7 bases, and 13 bases lay between the germline ends.